This T cell receptor (beta chain) was profiled in a study of Ad26.COV2.S vaccination and SARS-CoV-2 variants. Treatment described: about 20 received Ad26.COV2.S at low or high dose, single or two shots; 5 received placebo; per-sample allocation not given. Samples came from day 63 after the first vaccine or placebo injection. Assay: immunoSEQ multiplex PCR; the TCRdb copy retains only in-frame clones and omits some. The data contain some 330,000 clones, 85% to 90% of them singletons. CDR3 size: 12 residues. The V gene lost 2 bases and the J gene lost 4 bases, with 7 bases spanning the gap. Germline CDR1 and CDR2: SGHRS and YFSETQ.

The TCR was taken from a person between 18 and 60 years old who received the Ad26.COV2.S COVID-19 vaccine or a placebo. The sequencing used peripheral blood, collected in a trial of Ad26.COV2.S vaccine versus placebo. The genes are TRBV5-1 and TRBJ2-7; tentative D call: TRBD1 (5 bases). The CDR3 region is CASSFRGYEQYF. The CDR3 DNA follows: TGCGCCAGCAGCTTTAGGGGTTACGAGCAGTACTTC.